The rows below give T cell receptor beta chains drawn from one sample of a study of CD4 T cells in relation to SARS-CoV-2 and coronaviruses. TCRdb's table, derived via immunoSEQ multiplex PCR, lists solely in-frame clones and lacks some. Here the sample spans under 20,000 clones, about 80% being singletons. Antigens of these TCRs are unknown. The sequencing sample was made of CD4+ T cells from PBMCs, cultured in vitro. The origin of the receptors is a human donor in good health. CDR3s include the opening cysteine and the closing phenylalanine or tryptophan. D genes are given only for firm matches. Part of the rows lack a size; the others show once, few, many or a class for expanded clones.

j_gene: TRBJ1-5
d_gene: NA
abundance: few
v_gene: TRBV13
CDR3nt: TGTGCCAGCAGCCAATCAGTGGGTCAGCCCCAGCATTTT
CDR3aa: CASSQSVGQPQHF

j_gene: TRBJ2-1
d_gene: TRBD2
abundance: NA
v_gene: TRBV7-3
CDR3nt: TGTGCCAGCAGCGCGAACAGCGGGAGGGGGAATGAGCAGTTCTTC
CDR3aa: CASSANSGRGNEQFF

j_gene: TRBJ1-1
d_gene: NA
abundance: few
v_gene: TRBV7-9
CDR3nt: TGTGCCAGCAGCTTAAGGGGGACTGAAGCTTTCTTT
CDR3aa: CASSLRGTEAFF

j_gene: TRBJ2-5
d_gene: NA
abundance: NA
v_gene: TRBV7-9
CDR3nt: TGTGCCAGCAGCTTAATGGAAGTGGGCGGTCCGTACTTC
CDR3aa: CASSLMEVGGPYF

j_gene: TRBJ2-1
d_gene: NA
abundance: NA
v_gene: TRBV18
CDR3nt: TGTGCCAGCTCACCAAGAGGAGGTGACAATGAGCAGTTCTTC
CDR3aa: CASSPRGGDNEQFF

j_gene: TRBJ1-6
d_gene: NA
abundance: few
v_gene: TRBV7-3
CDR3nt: TGTGCCAGCAGCTCTTCCGGGACTAATTCACCCCTCCACTTT
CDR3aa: CASSSSGTNSPLHF

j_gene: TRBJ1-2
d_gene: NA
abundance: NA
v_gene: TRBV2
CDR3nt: TGTGCCAGCAGTGAATCGGGCCTGCTGAACTCTAAATATGGCTACACCTTC
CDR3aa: CASSESGLLNSKYGYTF

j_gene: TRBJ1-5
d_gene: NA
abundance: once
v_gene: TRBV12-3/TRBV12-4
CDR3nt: TGTGCCAGCAGTTTTTCAGGGAATCAGCCCCAGCATTTT
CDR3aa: CASSFSGNQPQHF

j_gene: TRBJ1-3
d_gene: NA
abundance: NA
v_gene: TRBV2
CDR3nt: TGTGCCAGCAGTGTCTGGACTGGAAACACCATATATTTT
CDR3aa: CASSVWTGNTIYF

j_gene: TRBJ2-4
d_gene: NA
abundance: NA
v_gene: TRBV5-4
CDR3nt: TGTGCCAGCAGCTCTCAAGGACTAGCCAAAAACATTCAGTACTTC
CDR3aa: CASSSQGLAKNIQYF

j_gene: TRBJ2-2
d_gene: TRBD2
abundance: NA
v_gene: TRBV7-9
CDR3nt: TGTGCCAGCAGGTCGCTAGCGGCCGTCATCACCGGGGAGCTGTTTTTT
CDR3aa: CASRSLAAVITGELFF

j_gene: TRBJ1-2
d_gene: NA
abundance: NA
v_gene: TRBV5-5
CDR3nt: TGTGCCAGCAGCTTTGGGGGGTTGGATGGCTACACCTTC
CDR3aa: CASSFGGLDGYTF

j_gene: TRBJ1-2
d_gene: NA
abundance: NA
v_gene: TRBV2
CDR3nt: TGTGCCAGCAGACCGAATCCAGGCGTTTCGAACTATGGCTACACCTTC
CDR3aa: CASRPNPGVSNYGYTF

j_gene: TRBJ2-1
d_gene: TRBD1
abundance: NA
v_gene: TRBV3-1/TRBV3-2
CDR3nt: TGTGCCAGCAGCCATCAGGGGGCCCACTCCTACAATGAGCAGTTCTTC
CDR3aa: CASSHQGAHSYNEQFF

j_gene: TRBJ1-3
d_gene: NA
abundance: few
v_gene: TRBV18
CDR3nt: TGTGCCAGCTCACCCCTAGACGGACTGCCTGGAAACACCATATATTTT
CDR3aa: CASSPLDGLPGNTIYF

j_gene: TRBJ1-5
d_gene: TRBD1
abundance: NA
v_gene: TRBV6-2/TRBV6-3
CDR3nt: TGTGCCAGCAGTACAAGACAGGGGACTATCGATCAGCCCCAGCATTTT
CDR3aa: CASSTRQGTIDQPQHF

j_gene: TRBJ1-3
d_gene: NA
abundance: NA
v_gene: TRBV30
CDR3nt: TGTGCCTGGACGACAGCTGGAAACACCATATATTTT
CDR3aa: CAWTTAGNTIYF

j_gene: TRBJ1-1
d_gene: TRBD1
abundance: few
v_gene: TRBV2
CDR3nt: TGTGCCAGCACTAACAGGGGTGGGAACACTGAAGCTTTCTTT
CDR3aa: CASTNRGGNTEAFF

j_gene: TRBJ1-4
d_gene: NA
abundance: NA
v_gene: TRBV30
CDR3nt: TGTGCCTGGAGCGCTCCCGGGGTTTATGAAAAACTGTTTTTT
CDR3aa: CAWSAPGVYEKLFF

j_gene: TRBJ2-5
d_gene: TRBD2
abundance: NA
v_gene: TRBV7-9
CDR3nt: TGTGCCAGCAGCTTAGCTGGGGGGGGGAGACAAGAGACCCAGTACTTC
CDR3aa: CASSLAGGGRQETQYF

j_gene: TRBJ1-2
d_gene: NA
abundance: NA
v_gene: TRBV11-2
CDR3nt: TGTGCCAGCAGCTTAGGGGGTTTTGACTATGGCTACACCTTC
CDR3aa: CASSLGGFDYGYTF

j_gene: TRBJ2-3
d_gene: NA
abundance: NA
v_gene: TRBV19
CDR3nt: TGTGCCAGTACTTCGATAACTAGCACAGATACGCAGTATTTT
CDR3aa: CASTSITSTDTQYF